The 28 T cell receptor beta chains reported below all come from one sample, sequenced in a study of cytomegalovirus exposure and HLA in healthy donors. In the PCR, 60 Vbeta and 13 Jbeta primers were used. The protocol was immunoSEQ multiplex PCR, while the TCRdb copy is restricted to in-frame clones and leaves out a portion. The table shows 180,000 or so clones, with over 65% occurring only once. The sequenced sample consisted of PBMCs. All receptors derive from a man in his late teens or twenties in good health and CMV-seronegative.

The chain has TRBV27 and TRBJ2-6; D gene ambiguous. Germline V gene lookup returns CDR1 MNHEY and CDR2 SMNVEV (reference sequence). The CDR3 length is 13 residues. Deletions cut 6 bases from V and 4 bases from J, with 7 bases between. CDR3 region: CASSPGGANVLTF. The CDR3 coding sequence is TGTGCCAGCAGCCCCGGGGGGGCCAACGTCCTGACTTTC.

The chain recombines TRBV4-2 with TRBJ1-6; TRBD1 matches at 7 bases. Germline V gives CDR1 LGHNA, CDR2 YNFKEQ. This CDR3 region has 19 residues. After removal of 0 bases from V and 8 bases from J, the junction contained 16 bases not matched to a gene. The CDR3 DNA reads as TGTGCCAGCAGCCAAGATCCCCGAGACAGGGAGCTGAGGGATTCACCCCTCCACTTT. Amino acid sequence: CASSQDPRDRELRDSPLHF.

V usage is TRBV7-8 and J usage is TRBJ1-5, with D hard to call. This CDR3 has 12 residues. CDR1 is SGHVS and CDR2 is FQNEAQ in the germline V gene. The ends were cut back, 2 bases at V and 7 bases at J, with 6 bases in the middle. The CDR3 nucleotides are TGTGCCAGCAGCTTAAGTCAGCAGCCCCAGCATTTT. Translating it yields CASSLSQQPQHF.

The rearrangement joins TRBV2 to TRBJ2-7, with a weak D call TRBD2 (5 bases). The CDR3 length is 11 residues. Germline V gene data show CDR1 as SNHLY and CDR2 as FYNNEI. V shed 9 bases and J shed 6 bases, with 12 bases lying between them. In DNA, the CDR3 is TGTGCCAGGCGAGAGGCGGGCGAGCAGTACTTC. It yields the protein CARREAGEQYF.

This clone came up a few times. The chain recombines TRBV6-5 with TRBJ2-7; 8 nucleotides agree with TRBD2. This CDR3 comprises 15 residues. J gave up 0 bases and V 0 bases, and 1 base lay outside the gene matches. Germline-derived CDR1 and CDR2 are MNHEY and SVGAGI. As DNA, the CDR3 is TGTGCCAGCAGTTACTCAACTAGCGGCTCCTACGAGCAGTACTTC. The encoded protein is CASSYSTSGSYEQYF.

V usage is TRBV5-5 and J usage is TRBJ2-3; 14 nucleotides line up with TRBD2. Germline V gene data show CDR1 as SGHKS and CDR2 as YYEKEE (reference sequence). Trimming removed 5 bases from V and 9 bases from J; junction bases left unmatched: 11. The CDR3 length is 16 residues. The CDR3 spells CASRSTGLAGVGTQYF. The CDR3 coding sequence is TGTGCCAGCAGGTCTACGGGACTAGCGGGAGTCGGGACGCAGTATTTT.

CDR3 amino acids: CASSLVAGYEQYF. Here the CDR3 DNA reads TGTGCCAGCAGCTTAGTTGCAGGGTACGAGCAGTACTTC. The chain joins TRBV11-3 to TRBJ2-7; D possibly corresponds to TRBD1 (5 bases). CDR3 length equals 13 residues. Germline CDR1 and CDR2: SGHNT and YENEEA. V was shortened by 1 base and J by 4 bases, with 8 bases between the two germline ends.

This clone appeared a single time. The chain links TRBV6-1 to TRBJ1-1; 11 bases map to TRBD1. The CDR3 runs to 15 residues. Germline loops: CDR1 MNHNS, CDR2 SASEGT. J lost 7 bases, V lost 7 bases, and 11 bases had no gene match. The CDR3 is CASTKPGTGGFEAFF. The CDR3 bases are TGTGCCAGCACTAAGCCTGGGACAGGGGGTTTTGAAGCTTTCTTT.

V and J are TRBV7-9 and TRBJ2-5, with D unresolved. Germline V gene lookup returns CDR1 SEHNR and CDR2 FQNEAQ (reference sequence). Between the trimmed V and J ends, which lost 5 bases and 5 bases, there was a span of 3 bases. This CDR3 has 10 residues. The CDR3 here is CASSRETQYF. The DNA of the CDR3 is TGTGCCAGCAGCCGGGAGACCCAGTACTTC.

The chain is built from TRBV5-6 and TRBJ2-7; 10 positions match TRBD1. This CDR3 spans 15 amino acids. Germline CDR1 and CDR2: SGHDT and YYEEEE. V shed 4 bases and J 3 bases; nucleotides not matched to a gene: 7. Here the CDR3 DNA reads TGTGCCAGCAGCCGAACGCGGGACAGGGGCTACGAGCAGTACTTC. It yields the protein CASSRTRDRGYEQYF.

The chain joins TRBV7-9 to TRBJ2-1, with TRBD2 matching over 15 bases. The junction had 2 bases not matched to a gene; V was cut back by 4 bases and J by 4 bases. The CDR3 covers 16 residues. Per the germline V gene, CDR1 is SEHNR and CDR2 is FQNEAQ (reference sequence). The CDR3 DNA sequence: TGTGCCAGCAGCTCGGGACTAGCGGGGGGATACAATGAGCAGTTCTTC. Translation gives CASSSGLAGGYNEQFF.

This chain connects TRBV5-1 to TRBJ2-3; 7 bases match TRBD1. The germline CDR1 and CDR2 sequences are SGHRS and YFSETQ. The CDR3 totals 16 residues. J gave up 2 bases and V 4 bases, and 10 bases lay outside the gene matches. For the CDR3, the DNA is TGCGCCAGCAGCCCTAGACAGACAGGGACCACAGATACGCAGTATTTT. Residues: CASSPRQTGTTDTQYF.

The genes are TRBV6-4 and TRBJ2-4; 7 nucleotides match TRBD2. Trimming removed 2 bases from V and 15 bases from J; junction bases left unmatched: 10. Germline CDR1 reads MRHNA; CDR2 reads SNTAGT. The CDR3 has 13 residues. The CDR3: CASSDGSPGRVYF. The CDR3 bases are TGTGCCAGCAGTGACGGGTCGCCAGGGAGGGTGTACTTC.

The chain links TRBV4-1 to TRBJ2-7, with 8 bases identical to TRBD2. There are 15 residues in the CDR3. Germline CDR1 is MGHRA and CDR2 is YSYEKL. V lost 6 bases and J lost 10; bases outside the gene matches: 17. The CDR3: CASRFEPGLECPQYF. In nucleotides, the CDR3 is TGCGCCAGCAGATTTGAACCGGGACTAGAGTGCCCCCAGTACTTC.

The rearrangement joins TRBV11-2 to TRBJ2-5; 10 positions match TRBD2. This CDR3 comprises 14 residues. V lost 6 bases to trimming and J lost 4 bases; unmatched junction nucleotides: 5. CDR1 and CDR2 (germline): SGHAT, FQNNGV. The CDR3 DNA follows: TGTGCCAGCAGTCCACGGACTAGCGGAGAGACCCAGTACTTC. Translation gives CASSPRTSGETQYF.

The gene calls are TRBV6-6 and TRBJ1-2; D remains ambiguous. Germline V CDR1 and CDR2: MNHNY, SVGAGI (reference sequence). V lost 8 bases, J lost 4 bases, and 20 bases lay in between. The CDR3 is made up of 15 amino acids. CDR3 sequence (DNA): TGTGCCAGCCGCCCCTCACGCGAACGGGGCTATGGCTACACCTTC. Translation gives CASRPSRERGYGYTF.

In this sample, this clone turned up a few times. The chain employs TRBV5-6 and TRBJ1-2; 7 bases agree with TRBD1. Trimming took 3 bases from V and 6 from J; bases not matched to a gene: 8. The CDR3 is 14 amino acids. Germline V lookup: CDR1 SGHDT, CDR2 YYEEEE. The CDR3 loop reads CASSSLPGGDGYTF. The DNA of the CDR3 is TGTGCCAGCAGCTCCCTTCCAGGGGGTGATGGCTACACCTTC. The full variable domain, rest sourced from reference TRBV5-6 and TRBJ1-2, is DAGVTQSPTHLIKTRGQQVTLRCSPKSGHDTVSWYQQALGQGPQFIFQYYEEEERQRGNFPDRFSGHQFPNYSSELNVNALLLGDSALYLCASSSLPGGDGYTFGSGTRLTVV.

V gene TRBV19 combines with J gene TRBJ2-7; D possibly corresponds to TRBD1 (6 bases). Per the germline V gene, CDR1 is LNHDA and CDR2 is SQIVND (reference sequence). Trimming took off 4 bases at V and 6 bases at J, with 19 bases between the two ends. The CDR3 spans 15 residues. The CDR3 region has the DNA TGTGCCAGTAGTACCTACAGGGTAGGACGCCGCGAGCAGTACTTC. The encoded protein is CASSTYRVGRREQYF.

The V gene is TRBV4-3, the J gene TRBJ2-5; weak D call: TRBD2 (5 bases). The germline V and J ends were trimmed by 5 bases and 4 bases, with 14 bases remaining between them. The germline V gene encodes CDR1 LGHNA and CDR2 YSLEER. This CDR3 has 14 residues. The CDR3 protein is CASSIEDWGETQYF. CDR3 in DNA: TGCGCCAGCAGCATAGAGGACTGGGGAGAGACCCAGTACTTC.

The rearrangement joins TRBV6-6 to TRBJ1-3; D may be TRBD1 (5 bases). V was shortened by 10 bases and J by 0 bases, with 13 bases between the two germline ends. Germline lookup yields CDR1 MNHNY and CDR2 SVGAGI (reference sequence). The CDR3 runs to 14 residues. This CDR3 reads CATHLDSSGNTIYF. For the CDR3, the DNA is TGTGCCACCCACCTTGACAGCTCTGGAAACACCATATATTTT.

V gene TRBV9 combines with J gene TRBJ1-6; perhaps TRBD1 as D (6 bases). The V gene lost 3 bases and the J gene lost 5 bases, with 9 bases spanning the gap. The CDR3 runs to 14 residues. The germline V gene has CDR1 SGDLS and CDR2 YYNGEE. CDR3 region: CASSAYRDNSPLHF. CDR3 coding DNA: TGTGCCAGCAGCGCCTACAGGGATAATTCACCCCTCCACTTT.

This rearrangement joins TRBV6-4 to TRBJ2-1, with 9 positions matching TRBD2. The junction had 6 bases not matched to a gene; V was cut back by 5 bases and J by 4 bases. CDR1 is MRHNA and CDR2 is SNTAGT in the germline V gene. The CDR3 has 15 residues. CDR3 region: CASSTRAGGYNEQFF. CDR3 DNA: TGTGCCAGCAGTACCCGAGCGGGAGGTTACAATGAGCAGTTCTTC.

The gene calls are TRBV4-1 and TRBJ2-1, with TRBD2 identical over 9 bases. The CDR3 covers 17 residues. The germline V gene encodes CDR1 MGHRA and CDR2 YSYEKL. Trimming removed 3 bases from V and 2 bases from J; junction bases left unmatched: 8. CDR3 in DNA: TGCGCCAGCAGCCACCTTAGCGGGGGCCCTACCTACAATGAGCAGTTCTTC. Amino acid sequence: CASSHLSGGPTYNEQFF.

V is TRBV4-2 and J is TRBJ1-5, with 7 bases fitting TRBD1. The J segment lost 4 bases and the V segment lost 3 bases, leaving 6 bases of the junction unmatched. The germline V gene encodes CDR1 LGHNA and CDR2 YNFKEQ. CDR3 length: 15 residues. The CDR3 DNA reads TGTGCCAGCAGCCAGGCATCAGGGGGGAATCAGCCCCAGCATTTT. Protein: CASSQASGGNQPQHF.

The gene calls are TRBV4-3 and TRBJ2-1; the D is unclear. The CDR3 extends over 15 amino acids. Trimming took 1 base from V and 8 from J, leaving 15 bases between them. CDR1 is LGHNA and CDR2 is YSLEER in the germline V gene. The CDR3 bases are TGCGCCAGCAGCCAAGTATATGAGTATACCGATGAGCAGTTCTTC. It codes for CASSQVYEYTDEQFF.

CDR3 region: CASSPRLTDSGNTIYF. The CDR3 bases are TGTGCCAGCTCACCCCGTTTGACAGACTCTGGAAACACCATATATTTT. The chain uses TRBV18 and TRBJ1-3, with D possibly being TRBD1 (5 bases). The CDR3 is made up of 16 amino acids. Trimming cost V 3 bases and J 0 bases, with 12 bases left between them. Germline assignment: CDR1 KGHSH and CDR2 LQKENI.

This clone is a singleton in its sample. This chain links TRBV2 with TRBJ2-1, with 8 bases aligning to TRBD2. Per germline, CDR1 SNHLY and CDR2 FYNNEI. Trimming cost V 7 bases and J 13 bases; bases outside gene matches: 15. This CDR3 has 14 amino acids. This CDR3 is CASKSELAEPPQFF. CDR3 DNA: TGTGCCAGCAAGTCAGAACTAGCGGAGCCTCCACAGTTCTTC.

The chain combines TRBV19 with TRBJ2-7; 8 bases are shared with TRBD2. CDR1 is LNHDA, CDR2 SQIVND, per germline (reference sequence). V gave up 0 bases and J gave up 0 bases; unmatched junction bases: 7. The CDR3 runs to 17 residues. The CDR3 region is CASSIDLWRGASYEQYF. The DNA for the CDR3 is TGTGCCAGTAGTATAGATCTATGGCGGGGGGCCTCCTACGAGCAGTACTTC.